The clone carrying this TCR beta chain was recorded at least ten times. Its antigen is undetermined. The sample is drawn from a study of T-cell reconstitution after alpha-beta-depleted transplantation in children. The germline V gene has CDR1 SGDLS and CDR2 YYNGEE. V gave up 0 bases and J gave up 4 bases, with 10 bases separating them. CDR3 length: 15 amino acids. Preparing the TCRbeta library involved the use of unique molecular identifiers. TCRdb passed the PCR reads through MiXCR, listing each CDR3 protein once. The data contain fewer than 1 million distinct CDR3 sequences, under 20% of them singletons. Study-level findings and limits: T-cell numbers and diversity one year post-transplant derived largely from freshly generated T cells.

This chain connects TRBV9 to TRBJ2-2; tentative D call: TRBD2 (5 bases). The sequences come from PBMCs, mostly from graft donor cells, collected 360 days after TCRalphabeta/CD19-depleted stem cell transplant. The sequence came from a male patient aged 10 to 17 who had a stem cell transplant for acute lymphoblastic leukemia, so the T cells may come from the graft donor. CDR3 bases: TGTGCCAGCAGCGTAGCCCCCCGGGGCACCGGGGAGCTGTTTTTT. It translates to CASSVAPRGTGELFF.